The clone carrying this T cell receptor (beta chain) was seen more than once but under ten times. The sort gate was single viable CD3+CD4+CD8-CD45RO+ cells for memory CD4+ T cells. The data derive from a study of memory CD4+ T cells and cytomegalovirus serostatus. CDR1 and CDR2 from the germline V gene are MDHEN and SYDVKM. V was cut by 2 bases and J by 11 bases, with 21 bases left in between. There are 16 residues in the CDR3. Data came from immunoSEQ multiplex PCR; TCRdb stores just in-frame clones and leaves some out. This sample has about 60,000 clones, with 70% to 80% found just once. The origin of this receptor is an adult in good health and CMV-seronegative. V gene TRBV28 combines with J gene TRBJ1-4; D perhaps matches TRBD1 (5 bases). Sample: memory CD4+ T cells from blood. The CDR3 bases are TGTGCCAGCAGTTTAATGGGTGGCGCCTCAGAGGGGAAACTGTTTTTT. It yields the protein CASSLMGGASEGKLFF.